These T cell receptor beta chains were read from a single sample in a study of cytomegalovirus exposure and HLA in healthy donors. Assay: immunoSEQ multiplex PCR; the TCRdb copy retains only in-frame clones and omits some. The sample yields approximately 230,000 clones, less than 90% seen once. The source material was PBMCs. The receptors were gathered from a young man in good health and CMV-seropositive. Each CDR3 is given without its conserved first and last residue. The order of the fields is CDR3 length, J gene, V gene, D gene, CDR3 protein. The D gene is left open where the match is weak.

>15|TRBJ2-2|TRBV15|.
ATSRDYGGSDTGELF
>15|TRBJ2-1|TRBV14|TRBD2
ASSFRLAGFSYNEQF
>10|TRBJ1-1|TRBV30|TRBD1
ASDRGNTEAF
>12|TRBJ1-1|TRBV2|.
ASSELGGNTEAF
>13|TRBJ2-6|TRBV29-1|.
SVAGSFSGANVLT
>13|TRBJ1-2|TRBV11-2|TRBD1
ASSPGRDRVFGYT
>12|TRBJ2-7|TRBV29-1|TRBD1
SVAGTVATYEQY
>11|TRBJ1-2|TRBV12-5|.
ASGLAGGYGYT
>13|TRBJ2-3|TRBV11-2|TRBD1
ASSLDRGSTDTQY
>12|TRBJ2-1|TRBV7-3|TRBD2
ASARLAGVDEQF
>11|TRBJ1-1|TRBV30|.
AWTRPGRTEAF
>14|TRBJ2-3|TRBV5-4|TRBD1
ASTPRTGPRTDTQY
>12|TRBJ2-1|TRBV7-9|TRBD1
ASSGRDRQNEQF
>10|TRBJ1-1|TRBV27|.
ASSPIGTEAF
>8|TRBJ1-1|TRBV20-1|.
SAGDTEAF
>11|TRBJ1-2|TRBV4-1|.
ASSHPSTKTYT
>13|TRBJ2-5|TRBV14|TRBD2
ASSQGLAGVETQY
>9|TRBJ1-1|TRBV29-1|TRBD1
SVVRGRRAF
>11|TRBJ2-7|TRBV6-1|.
ASSRTSSYEQY
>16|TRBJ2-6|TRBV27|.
ASSLIPPGGAGANVLT
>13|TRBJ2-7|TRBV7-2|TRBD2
ASSLAGLAGEEQY
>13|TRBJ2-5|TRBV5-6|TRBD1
ASSLLGQGVGTQY
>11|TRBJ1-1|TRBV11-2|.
ASSLEARTEAF
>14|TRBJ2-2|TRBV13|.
ASSTGPQPATGELF
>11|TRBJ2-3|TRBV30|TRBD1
AWGTGSTDTQY
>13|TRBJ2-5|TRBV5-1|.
ASSLASIGQETQY
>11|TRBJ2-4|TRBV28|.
ASRLQGLNIQY
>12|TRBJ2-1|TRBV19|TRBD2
ASSLAGVYNEQF